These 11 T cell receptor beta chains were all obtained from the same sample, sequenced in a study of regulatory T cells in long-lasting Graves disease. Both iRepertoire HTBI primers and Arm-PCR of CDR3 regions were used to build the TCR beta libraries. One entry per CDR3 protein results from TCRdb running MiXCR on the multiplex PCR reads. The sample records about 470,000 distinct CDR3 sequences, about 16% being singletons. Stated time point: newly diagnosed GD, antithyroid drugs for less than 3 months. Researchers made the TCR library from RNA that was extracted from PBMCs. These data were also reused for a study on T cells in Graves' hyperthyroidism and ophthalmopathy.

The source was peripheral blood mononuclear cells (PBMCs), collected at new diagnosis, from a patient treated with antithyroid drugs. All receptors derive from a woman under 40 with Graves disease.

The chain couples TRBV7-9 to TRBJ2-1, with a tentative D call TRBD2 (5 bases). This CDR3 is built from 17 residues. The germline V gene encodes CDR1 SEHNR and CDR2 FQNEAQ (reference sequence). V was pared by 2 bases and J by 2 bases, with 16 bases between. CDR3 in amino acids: CASSLFMAGSAYNEQFF. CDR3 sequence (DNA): TGTGCCAGCAGCTTATTCATGGCGGGCAGCGCCTACAATGAGCAGTTCTTC.

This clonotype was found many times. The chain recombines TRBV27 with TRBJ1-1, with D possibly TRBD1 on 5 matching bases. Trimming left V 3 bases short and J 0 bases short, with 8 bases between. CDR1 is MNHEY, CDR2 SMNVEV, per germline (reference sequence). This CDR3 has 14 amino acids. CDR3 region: CASSLTDMNTEAFF. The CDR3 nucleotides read TGTGCCAGCAGTTTGACAGACATGAACACTGAAGCTTTCTTT.

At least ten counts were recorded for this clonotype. The CDR3 sequence is CAWGEGNTEAFF. The CDR3 DNA sequence: TGTGCCTGGGGGGAGGGGAACACTGAAGCTTTCTTT. The gene calls are TRBV30 and TRBJ1-1; D uncertain. With 5 bases removed from V and 1 base from J, the gap between germline ends came to 8 bases. This CDR3 has 12 amino acids. From germline, CDR1 is GTSNPN and CDR2 SVGIG (reference sequence).

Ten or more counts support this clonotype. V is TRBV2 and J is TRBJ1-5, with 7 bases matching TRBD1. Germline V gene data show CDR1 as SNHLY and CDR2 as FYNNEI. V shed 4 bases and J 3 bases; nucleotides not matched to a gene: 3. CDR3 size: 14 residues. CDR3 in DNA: TGTGCCAGCAGTGTCGACAGGGACAATCAGCCCCAGCATTTT. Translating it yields CASSVDRDNQPQHF.

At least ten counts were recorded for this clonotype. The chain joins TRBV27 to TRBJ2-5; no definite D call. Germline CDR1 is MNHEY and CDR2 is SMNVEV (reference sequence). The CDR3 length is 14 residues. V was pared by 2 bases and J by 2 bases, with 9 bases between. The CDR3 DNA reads TGTGCCAGCAGTTTAGGTGCGCTTCAAGAGACCCAGTACTTC. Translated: CASSLGALQETQYF.

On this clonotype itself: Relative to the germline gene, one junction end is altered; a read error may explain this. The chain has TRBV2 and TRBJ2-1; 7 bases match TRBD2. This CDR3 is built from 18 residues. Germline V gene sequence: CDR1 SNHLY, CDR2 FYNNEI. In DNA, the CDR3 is TGTGCCACCAGTGATTCCCTAGCGGCCAAGAGCTCCTACAATGAGCAGTTCTTC. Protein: CATSDSLAAKSSYNEQFF.

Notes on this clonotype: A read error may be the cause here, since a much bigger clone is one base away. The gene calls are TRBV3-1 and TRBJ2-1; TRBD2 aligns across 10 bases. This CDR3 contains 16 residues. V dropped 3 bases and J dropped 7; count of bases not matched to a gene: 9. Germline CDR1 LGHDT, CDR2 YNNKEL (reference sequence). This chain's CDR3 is CASSHATSGCVNEQFF. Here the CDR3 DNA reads TGTGCCAGCAGCCACGCGACTAGCGGGTGTGTAAATGAGCAGTTCTTC.

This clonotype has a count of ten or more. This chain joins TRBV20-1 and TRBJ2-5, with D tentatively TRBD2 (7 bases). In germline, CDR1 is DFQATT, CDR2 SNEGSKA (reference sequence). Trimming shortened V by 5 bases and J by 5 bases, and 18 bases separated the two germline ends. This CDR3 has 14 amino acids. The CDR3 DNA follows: TGCAGTGCTGACCGGACAGCGGGGCGGGAGACCCAGTACTTC. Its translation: CSADRTAGRETQYF.

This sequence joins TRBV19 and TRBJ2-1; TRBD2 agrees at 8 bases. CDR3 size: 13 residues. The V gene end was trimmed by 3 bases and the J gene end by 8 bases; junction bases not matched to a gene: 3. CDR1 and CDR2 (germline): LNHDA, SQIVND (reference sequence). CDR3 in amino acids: CASSIGTSYEQFF. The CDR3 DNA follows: TGTGCCAGTAGTATTGGGACTAGTTATGAGCAGTTCTTC.

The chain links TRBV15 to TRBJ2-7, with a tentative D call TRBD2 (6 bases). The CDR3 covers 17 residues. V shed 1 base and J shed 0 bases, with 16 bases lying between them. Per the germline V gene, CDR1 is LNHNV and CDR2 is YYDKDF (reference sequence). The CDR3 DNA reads TGTGCCACCAGCAGAGTGCTGGGCCTAGCGAACTCCTACGAGCAGTACTTC. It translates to CATSRVLGLANSYEQYF.

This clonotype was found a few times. CDR3 nucleotide sequence: TGTGCCAGCAGCCCCCGGGACTTCTCTGATGGCTACACCTTC. Its protein is CASSPRDFSDGYTF. The chain combines TRBV6-1 with TRBJ1-2, with TRBD1 as a possible D gene (5 bases). CDR3 size: 14 residues. CDR1 and CDR2 from the germline V gene are MNHNS and SASEGT. V gave up 6 bases and J gave up 6 bases, with 17 bases separating them.